This TCR beta chain derives from a study of T cells in Graves' hyperthyroidism and ophthalmopathy. Study context: Blood from the periphery was taken at initial diagnosis, before any treatment. General study points: Ophthalmopathy, which appeared later, was predicted by the model a median about 6 months before onset. Researchers found most expanded thyroid clonotypes above 0.001 in blood as well.

The length of the CDR3 is 14 residues. V was pared by 4 bases and J by 8 bases, with 12 bases between. Germline V gene lookup returns CDR1 LGHDT and CDR2 YNNKEL (reference sequence). The study enrolled patients aged 18 to 65 with newly diagnosed hyperthyroidism of under 2 months' duration. Researchers amplified the TCR beta CDR3 regions from RNA transcripts. The HTBI primer set was used in a first-round RT-PCR of the TCR CDR3. In TCRdb, the multiplex PCR reads were re-called with MiXCR into one record per CDR3 protein. The sample shows about 300,000 distinct CDR3 sequences, roughly 15% of them seen only once. Concerning this clonotype itself: Antigen: not known.

The chain recombines TRBV3-1 with TRBJ1-6; D might be TRBD1 (5 bases). This TCR was sampled from a young man with Graves' hyperthyroidism. Sequences were obtained from blood. CDR3 protein: CASSRGARDSPLHF. The CDR3 DNA reads as TGTGCCAGCAGCCGAGGGGCGCGGGATTCACCCCTCCACTTT.